These 4 T cell receptor beta chains share one sample of origin, sequenced in a study of T cell changes during pregnancy in multiple sclerosis. Some clones are missing from TCRdb's copy, which holds only in-frame ones; the method was immunoSEQ multiplex PCR. The profile covers 100,000 or so clones, with 94% appearing a single time and over 1.5% taken by the ten largest. The material was peripheral blood, obtained after pregnancy. These receptor sequences come from a female donor in good health, enrolled as a control in a pregnancy study.

As DNA, the CDR3 is TGTGCCAGCAGCTTAAGACAGAATCAGCCCCAGCATTTT. This codes for CASSLRQNQPQHF. The rearrangement links TRBV7-2 to TRBJ1-5; D might be TRBD1 (5 bases). The V gene's germline CDR1 is SGHTA and CDR2 FQGNSA. The CDR3 is 13 residues long. Trimming stripped 2 bases from V and 4 bases from J, with 6 bases between.

The chain couples TRBV7-2 to TRBJ2-3; unclear D gene. Trimming removed 1 base from V and 1 base from J, with 9 bases in between. CDR1 is SGHTA and CDR2 is FQGNSA in the germline V gene. The CDR3 length is 15 residues. This CDR3 reads CASSLEKRRTDTQYF. The CDR3 nucleotides are TGTGCCAGCAGCTTAGAAAAGCGCCGCACAGATACGCAGTATTTT.

V and J are TRBV19 and TRBJ2-2; no clear D gene. Trimming pared 6 bases from V and 1 base from J, leaving 9 bases between. Germline V gene data show CDR1 as LNHDA and CDR2 as SQIVND (reference sequence). This CDR3 is built from 14 residues. The CDR3 sequence: CASSGTGNTGELFF. CDR3 DNA sequence: TGTGCCAGTAGCGGTACGGGGAACACCGGGGAGCTGTTTTTT.

This chain connects TRBV5-1 to TRBJ2-3, with 14 bases matching TRBD2. CDR1 and CDR2 (germline): SGHRS, YFSETQ. The junction had 9 bases not matched to a gene; V was cut back by 0 bases and J by 6 bases. The CDR3 is made up of 18 amino acids. CDR3 nucleotides: TGCGCCAGCAGCTTGGGTGGACTAGCGGGAGGCCGCGGGGATACGCAGTATTTT. Its protein is CASSLGGLAGGRGDTQYF.